Each of the 3 T cell receptor beta chains below was sequenced from the same sample in a study of regulatory T cells in long-lasting Graves disease. Time point: newly diagnosed GD, antithyroid drugs for less than 3 months. The TCR library was prepared using RNA isolated from PBMCs. Construction of the TCR beta libraries employed iRepertoire HTBI primers in conjunction with Arm-PCR of CDR3 regions. TCRdb ran MiXCR on the multiplex PCR reads and lists one entry per CDR3 protein. The repertoire holds approximately 540,000 distinct CDR3 sequences, with 12% as singletons. This same sample was also taken into another study, of T cells in Graves' hyperthyroidism and ophthalmopathy.

The sample consisted of peripheral blood mononuclear cells (PBMCs), taken at new diagnosis, from a patient treated with antithyroid drugs. All receptors come from a woman in her 30s with Graves disease.

This clonotype was detected ten times or more. This chain uses TRBV20-1 with TRBJ2-1; D is unclear. V was pared by 1 base and J by 2 bases, with 6 bases between. From germline, CDR1 is DFQATT and CDR2 SNEGSKA (reference sequence). This CDR3 has 13 residues. In nucleotides, the CDR3 is TGCAGTGCTAGAGTACCTGCCTACAATGAGCAGTTCTTC. Residues: CSARVPAYNEQFF.

The CDR3 nucleotides are TGTGCCAGCTCCCCCAGGGCCCAGGGAAGCACAGATACGCAGTATTTT. Its protein is CASSPRAQGSTDTQYF. The chain employs TRBV18 and TRBJ2-3, with D maybe TRBD1 (5 bases). The CDR3 is made up of 16 amino acids. Germline lookup yields CDR1 KGHSH and CDR2 LQKENI. Trimming removed 6 bases from V and 0 bases from J, with 16 bases in between. Filled out from reference TRBV18 and TRBJ2-3, the complete variable domain reads NAGVMQNPRHLVRRRGQEARLRCSPMKGHSHVYWYRQLPEEGLKFMVYLQKENIIDESGMPKERFSAEFPKEGPSILRIQQVVRGDSAAYFCASSPRAQGSTDTQYFGPGTRLTVL.

The chain employs TRBV19 and TRBJ2-1; 12 bases are a match to TRBD2. There are 15 residues in the CDR3. Per the germline V gene, CDR1 is LNHDA and CDR2 is SQIVND (reference sequence). The ends lost 7 bases at V and 3 bases at J; junction bases unmatched: 4. The CDR3 bases are TGTGCCAGTACCACTAGCGGGAGGTTCTACAATGAGCAGTTCTTC. Amino acids: CASTTSGRFYNEQFF.